The entry below gives a single TCR beta chain sequence along with its context. This clonotype was seen many times. There is no known antigen for this receptor. No base quality information exists; no much larger clone differs at one position. This entry comes from a study of CD8 T cells in ankylosing spondylitis (dated by TCRdb to 2016 to 2017). Describing the broader study: The study profiled T cell receptor beta repertoires in healthy donors and ankylosing spondylitis patients to find disease-linked TCR variants. The full study cohort comprised about 25 ankylosing spondylitis patients and about a hundred healthy donors. Samples of peripheral blood were taken, and for ankylosing spondylitis patients, synovial fluid was collected as well.

In the germline V gene, CDR1 corresponds to LGHNA and CDR2 to YNFKEQ. The CDR3 holds 16 amino acids from the cysteine to the phenylalanine. Just the 48-base CDR3 DNA is kept, in frame starting at base 1. Trimming removed 4 bases from V and 3 bases from J, leaving 19 bases between the germline ends. The investigation overall reported the following: The disease-linked clones had a CD8+ phenotype and were found at relatively low frequencies in peripheral blood. The disease-linked clones were reported as significantly enriched in matched synovial fluid samples from ankylosing spondylitis patients. Some of the motif variants had been reported before in the synovial fluid and blood of reactive arthritis patients, a finding that suggests common disease-initiation mechanisms. A TCR beta motif made up of several highly homologous amino acid variants appeared to be characteristic of blood from ankylosing spondylitis patients.

Sequencing instrument: Illumina HiSeq 2500. Quantitative 5'-RACE with molecular barcodes was the method used to prepare the TCR beta libraries. In the original analysis: Disease-linked TCR variants were identified with a new computational method built on a probabilistic model of VDJ rearrangement. TCRdb's own reprocessing of the public reads used fastp at Q25 and MiXCR and kept productive beta chains. Identical CDR3 protein sequences are pooled into one entry, listed with their most common genes and DNA. For this entry, the V and J calls and clone size follow TCRdb and not the study's own pipeline. In this sample the table shows roughly 490,000 distinct CDR3 sequences, about 5.4% of which occur a single time. The ten biggest clones cover 3% to 4.5% of the sample.

What was sequenced was blood, either unsorted or a sorted T cell fraction (not recorded which). This clonotype originated in a male donor with ankylosing spondylitis. The rearranged segments are TRBV4-2 and TRBJ2-7, with no confidently assigned D gene. The nucleotide sequence reads as follows: TGTGCCAGCAGCCCCCTCGATATGGGGAAAGTCTACGAGCAGTACTTC. Its product reads: CASSPLDMGKVYEQYF.